The present TCR beta chain was sequenced within a study of cytomegalovirus exposure and HLA in healthy donors. In the study overall: In an early release, HLA-typed donors contributed approximately 80 million unique TCR sequences.

In regard to this clone: Antigen specificity is unknown.

Study results and caveats: Among CMV-associated TCR beta chains, most appeared HLA-restricted in a later analysis. Being productive about 87% or about 30% of the time was typical of most TCR beta V segments in an earlier analysis. The HLA-A and HLA-B alleles of most subjects were reportedly predicted accurately from TCR beta sequences.

Researchers ran the PCR with 60 Vbeta and 13 Jbeta primers. Some clones are missing from TCRdb's copy, which holds only in-frame ones; the method was immunoSEQ multiplex PCR. The top ten clones hold 2% to 3% of a sample with some 180,000 clones, around three quarters of them seen once. The CDR3 loop spans 16 amino acids. The V and J ends lost 3 bases and 2 bases respectively, with 15 bases between them. CDR1 and CDR2 from the germline V gene are SNHLY and FYNNEI. V usage is TRBV2 and J usage is TRBJ2-3, with D perhaps matching TRBD1 (6 bases). The sequenced sample was PBMCs. The clonotype comes from a woman in her thirties in good health and CMV-seropositive. In nucleotides, the CDR3 is TGTGCCAGCAGTGATCTGGTGGACAGAACCACAGATACGCAGTATTTT. Protein: CASSDLVDRTTDTQYF.